Detailed here is one T cell receptor (beta chain). Its antigen is as yet unknown. Trimming at V came to 4 bases and at J to 0 bases, leaving 9 bases not matched to a gene. Germline CDR1 SGHVS, CDR2 FQNEAQ. This CDR3 has 17 amino acids. The sample is drawn from a study of cytomegalovirus exposure and HLA in healthy donors. Study context: Later analysis reported that the 120 or so validation repertoires shared the platform of the approximately 670 first-cohort repertoires. Notes on the study in general: Reports described diagnosis of cytomegalovirus status by the classifier as highly specific and sensitive.

Profiled with immunoSEQ multiplex PCR; TCRdb holds only in-frame clones, not every one. The table has about 250,000 clones, less than 90% seen once. The sequence was obtained from a man aged 18-30 years in good health and CMV-seropositive. This chain joins TRBV7-8 and TRBJ2-4; 7 positions agree with TRBD2. Input material: PBMCs. CDR3 residues: CASSSRTSAIAKNIQYF. CDR3 sequence (DNA): TGTGCCAGCAGCTCCCGTACTAGCGCGATAGCCAAAAACATTCAGTACTTC.